The source of this T cell receptor beta chain is a study of cytomegalovirus exposure and HLA in healthy donors. With respect to this clone: Antigen: not known.

The CDR3 is made up of 15 amino acids. V trimming: 6 bases; J trimming: 4 bases; junction bases outside the gene matches: 8. Germline V gene lookup returns CDR1 LNHDA and CDR2 SQIVND (reference sequence). Participants comprised healthy donors of bone marrow. Study-wide results and limits: Later analysis identified several of the most significant clusters that appeared linked to common viral pathogens. CMV antigen specificity was confirmed in vitro for three CMV-associated chains.

The PCR used 60 Vbeta and 13 Jbeta primers. Libraries were prepared by immunoSEQ multiplex PCR; TCRdb keeps only in-frame clonotypes and omits some of them. The repertoire holds roughly 44,000 clones, with about 84% as singletons. Specimen: PBMCs. The TCR originated in a man in his forties or fifties in good health and CMV-seronegative. The chain uses TRBV19 and TRBJ2-2; 7 bases are shared with TRBD1. The chain's CDR3 is CASSLGQVITGELFF. CDR3 bases: TGTGCCAGTAGCCTAGGACAGGTGATCACCGGGGAGCTGTTTTTT.